The clone carrying this TCR beta chain came up many times. This sample is drawn from a study of molecular identifiers for immune sequencing clone quantification. Each CDR3 protein is one row after TCRdb ran MiXCR on the PCR reads. Among about 97,000 distinct CDR3 sequences, roughly a quarter were seen once, and the ten largest hold 0.94%. CDR1 and CDR2 (germline): LNHDA, SQIVND (reference sequence). The CDR3 spans 13 residues. The V and J ends lost 8 bases and 0 bases respectively, with 10 bases between them. The sequence came from a human donor in good health. Some libraries in this study had Jurkat cell RNA spiked in. The source material was naive CD8+ T cells from blood, with Jurkat cell RNA spiked in. Subset specified: FACS-sorted CD8+CD4-CCR7+CD45RA+ naive T cells. The J gene is TRBJ1-1, the V gene TRBV19; D gene ambiguous. The CDR3 nucleotides read TGTGCCAGTGAGGGCACCATGAACACTGAAGCTTTCTTT. This sequence encodes CASEGTMNTEAFF. Full variable domain (outside the CDR3, taken from reference TRBV19 and TRBJ1-1): DGGITQSPKYLFRKEGQNVTLSCEQNLNHDAMYWYRQDPGQGLRLIYYSQIVNDFQKGDIAEGYSVSREKKESFPLTVTSAQKNPTAFYLCASEGTMNTEAFFGQGTRLTVV.